The entry that follows covers one TCR beta chain sequence. As yet, its antigen is unknown. These data originate in a study of cytomegalovirus exposure and HLA in healthy donors. Study observations and caveats: Researchers left out some V segments, among them TRBV6-2 and TRBV6-3, as indistinguishable. Earlier findings revealed that most TCR beta V segments proved productive either about 90% or about 30% of the time. Serostatus for CMV was the only available immune exposure information.

Germline V gene lookup returns CDR1 MNHEY and CDR2 SMNVEV (reference sequence). This CDR3 contains 14 residues. Germline trimming cut 5 bases from V and 2 bases from J; bases unmatched to any gene: 3. The study ran its PCR with 60 Vbeta and 13 Jbeta primers. The data were produced by immunoSEQ multiplex PCR, yet TCRdb's version contains in-frame clones alone and is incomplete. This sample lists 55,000 to 75,000 clones; its ten largest clones have 1.5% to 2%. The TCR originated in a young woman in good health and CMV-seronegative. This chain joins TRBV27 and TRBJ2-7; 10 nucleotides line up with TRBD1. The specimen was PBMCs. Here the CDR3 reads CASSTGTGAYEQYF. The CDR3 DNA sequence: TGTGCCAGCAGTACCGGGACAGGGGCCTACGAGCAGTACTTC.